These 32 T cell receptor beta chains were all obtained from the same sample, sequenced in a study of CD8 T cells in ankylosing spondylitis. Their antigen targets remain unknown. TCRdb passed the 5' RACE reads through MiXCR, listing each CDR3 protein once. The sample shows under 850,000 distinct CDR3 sequences, roughly 20% of them seen only once. Study-wide points: Blood from ankylosing spondylitis patients appeared to carry a characteristic roughly eight-variant TCR beta motif.

Sequencing used blood, either unsorted or a sorted T cell fraction (not recorded which). Receptor source: a male donor with ankylosing spondylitis.

The chain couples TRBV5-6 to TRBJ2-5, with 12 bases identical to TRBD2. There are 17 residues in the CDR3. Trimming took 6 bases from V and 4 from J; bases not matched to a gene: 13. Germline assignment: CDR1 SGHDT and CDR2 YYEEEE. CDR3 DNA sequence: TGTGCCAGCACCAAAGGGACTAGCGGGTTGCGGGGAGAGACCCAGTACTTC. It specifies CASTKGTSGLRGETQYF.

This clonotype was seen at least ten times. CDR3 residues: CASSQVPEGSTGELFF. CDR3 bases: TGCGCCAGCAGCCAAGTCCCAGAGGGGAGCACCGGGGAGCTGTTTTTT. The V and J genes are TRBV4-1 and TRBJ2-2, with D possibly being TRBD1 or TRBD2 (5 bases each). The CDR3 is 16 amino acids. Germline loops: CDR1 MGHRA, CDR2 YSYEKL. V lost 1 base and J lost 4, with 13 bases in between.

This clonotype was seen a few times. This sequence joins TRBV24-1 and TRBJ2-1; 14 positions match TRBD2. J was trimmed by 8 bases and V by 2 bases; bases with no gene match: 4. The CDR3 covers 16 residues. The germline V gene encodes CDR1 KGHDR and CDR2 SFDVKD. CDR3 in DNA: TGTGCCACCAGTGATTGGACTAGCGGGAGGATCGATGAGCAGTTCTTC. It codes for CATSDWTSGRIDEQFF.

This clonotype was seen a few times. CDR3 sequence: CASSSPMGNTIYF. The CDR3 DNA follows: TGTGCCAGCAGTTCCCCTATGGGAAACACCATATATTTT. This rearrangement joins TRBV12-3 or TRBV12-4 to TRBJ1-3; D remains unclear. This CDR3 contains 13 residues. Trimming took 4 bases from V and 4 from J, leaving 8 bases between them.

CDR3 sequence: CASSLEREAAYNEQFF. CDR3 bases: TGTGCCAGCAGCTTGGAACGGGAGGCCGCCTACAATGAGCAGTTCTTC. The J gene is TRBJ2-1, the V gene TRBV7-6; the match to TRBD2 covers 7 bases. Germline CDR1 and CDR2: SGHVS and FNYEAQ. With V trimmed by 3 bases and J by 2 bases, 7 bases remained unmatched. This CDR3 comprises 16 residues.

The genes are TRBV10-2 and TRBJ1-4, with 7 bases matching TRBD1. Trimming cost V 10 bases and J 5 bases; bases outside gene matches: 7. CDR1 and CDR2 (germline): WSHSY, SAAADI. This CDR3 has 13 amino acids. The CDR3 DNA reads as TGCGCCACCAGGGACAGCCCCAATGAAAAACTGTTTTTT. It is translated as CATRDSPNEKLFF.

This clonotype occurred many times. The V call is TRBV12-3 or TRBV12-4, the J call TRBJ2-7, with 8 bases identical to TRBD2. The CDR3 consists of 14 residues. V lost 5 bases and J lost 0; bases outside the gene matches: 3. The CDR3 sequence is CASSPSGHSYEQYF. DNA for the CDR3: TGTGCCAGCAGTCCTAGCGGGCACTCCTACGAGCAGTACTTC.

This clonotype was detected ten times or more. The rearrangement joins TRBV20-1 to TRBJ1-5; weak D call: TRBD1 (6 bases). CDR1 is DFQATT and CDR2 is SNEGSKA in the germline V gene (reference sequence). V lost 5 bases and J lost 5, with 16 bases in between. The CDR3 runs 14 residues. CDR3 region: CSALRTGSDQPQHF. CDR3 DNA: TGCAGTGCTTTACGCACAGGGTCGGATCAGCCCCAGCATTTT.

This clonotype was picked up a small number of times. This rearrangement joins TRBV7-8 to TRBJ1-2; D is unresolved. V dropped 5 bases and J dropped 7 bases, with 20 bases sitting between them. Germline values: CDR1 SGHVS, CDR2 FQNEAQ. The CDR3 runs 15 residues. CDR3 sequence: CASSLGRIGIGGYTF. The CDR3 DNA reads as TGTGCCAGCAGCCTAGGGCGGATCGGGATAGGTGGCTACACCTTC.

The gene calls are TRBV30 and TRBJ2-3; 12 bases match TRBD2. Germline CDR1 reads GTSNPN; CDR2 reads SVGIG (reference sequence). The CDR3 is 15 residues long. The V gene end was trimmed by 0 bases and the J gene end by 6 bases; junction bases not matched to a gene: 4. The CDR3 protein is CAWSVLAGGRDTQYF. The CDR3 DNA reads TGTGCCTGGAGTGTACTAGCGGGAGGCCGTGATACGCAGTATTTT.

In this sample, this clonotype turned up many times. The CDR3 spells CSVDLEANTEAFF. In DNA, the CDR3 is TGCAGCGTTGATCTTGAAGCTAACACTGAAGCTTTCTTT. This chain connects TRBV29-1 to TRBJ1-1; D uncertain. Trimming left V 3 bases short and J 2 bases short, with 10 bases between. The CDR3 is 13 amino acids. Germline V lookup: CDR1 SQVTM, CDR2 ANQGSEA.

This clonotype appeared a few times. The gene calls are TRBV29-1 and TRBJ2-3; D may be TRBD1 (8 bases). The ends were cut back, 1 base at V and 0 bases at J, with 14 bases in the middle. From germline, CDR1 is SQVTM and CDR2 ANQGSEA. The CDR3 contains 16 residues. In DNA, the CDR3 is TGCAGCGTTGAAGGGACAGGGCGGGGGAGCACAGATACGCAGTATTTT. The encoded protein is CSVEGTGRGSTDTQYF.

The V gene is TRBV20-1, the J gene TRBJ2-5; D is perhaps TRBD2 (6 bases). This CDR3 is 19 amino acids long. Trimming took 4 bases from V and 0 from J, leaving 27 bases between them. CDR1 DFQATT and CDR2 SNEGSKA come from the germline V gene (reference sequence). CDR3 sequence (DNA): TGCAGTGCTACCGACGCCACCGGGACTCCCTACGTGTACCAAGAGACCCAGTACTTC. Translating gives CSATDATGTPYVYQETQYF.

This clonotype turned up a few times. V is TRBV10-3 and J is TRBJ2-5; TRBD1 aligns across 9 bases. The germline V gene has CDR1 ENHRY and CDR2 SYGVKD. The CDR3 spans 13 residues. V was pared by 8 bases and J by 2 bases, with 3 bases of the junction left unmatched. The CDR3 nucleotides are TGTGCCATCGGGACAGGGTCACAAGAGACCCAGTACTTC. The encoded protein is CAIGTGSQETQYF.

J is TRBJ2-5 and V is TRBV5-1, with a weak D call TRBD2 (6 bases). With 3 bases removed from V and 5 bases from J, the gap between germline ends came to 14 bases. In germline, CDR1 is SGHRS, CDR2 YFSETQ. This CDR3 is 14 amino acids long. DNA of the CDR3: TGCGCCAGCAGCTCCAACACGGCGGGGGAGACCCAGTACTTC. Translating gives CASSSNTAGETQYF.

This clonotype was seen only a few times. The chain has TRBV20-1 and TRBJ2-3; no clear D. The CDR3 consists of 11 residues. The V gene's germline CDR1 is DFQATT and CDR2 SNEGSKA (reference sequence). V lost 2 bases and J lost 4, with 4 bases in between. The CDR3 loop reads CSARRSDTQYF. As DNA, the CDR3 is TGCAGTGCTAGACGGTCAGATACGCAGTATTTT.

This sequence joins TRBV10-1 and TRBJ2-2, with 8 positions matching TRBD2. The CDR3 extends over 18 amino acids. Trimming removed 0 bases from V and 4 bases from J; junction bases left unmatched: 10. Germline-derived CDR1 and CDR2 are WNHNN and SYGVQD (reference sequence). Here the CDR3 DNA reads TGCGCCAGCAGTGAGTCGGTCCCAGCGGGGGCCCGCACCGGGGAGCTGTTTTTT. Residues: CASSESVPAGARTGELFF.

This clonotype has more than one count but fewer than ten. The rearrangement joins TRBV20-1 to TRBJ1-3; the D gene is possibly TRBD1 (5 bases). V lost 1 base and J 2 bases, leaving 12 bases between the germline ends. The length of the CDR3 is 15 residues. Germline-derived CDR1 and CDR2 are DFQATT and SNEGSKA (reference sequence). The CDR3 coding sequence is TGCAGTGCTAGAGGTGGGGGGACTACTGGAAACACCATATATTTT. Protein: CSARGGGTTGNTIYF.

This clonotype has ten or more counts. This chain connects TRBV15 to TRBJ1-5; tentative D call: TRBD1 (5 bases). With 1 base removed from V and 7 bases from J, the gap between germline ends came to 11 bases. The germline V gene has CDR1 LNHNV and CDR2 YYDKDF (reference sequence). The CDR3 is made up of 14 amino acids. CDR3 sequence: CATSRVGAEQPQHF. The CDR3 nucleotides read TGTGCCACCAGCAGAGTTGGGGCGGAACAGCCCCAGCATTTT.

The chain combines TRBV5-1 with TRBJ2-3, with 8 bases fitting TRBD1. The length of the CDR3 is 13 residues. In germline, CDR1 is SGHRS, CDR2 YFSETQ. V lost 3 bases, J lost 5 bases, and 2 bases stayed unmatched. CDR3: CASSSGQGDTQYF. The DNA of the CDR3 is TGCGCCAGCAGCTCCGGACAGGGAGATACGCAGTATTTT.

The rearrangement links TRBV3-1 to TRBJ1-1; possibly TRBD1 for D (5 bases). The length of the CDR3 is 13 residues. The V end lost 0 bases, the J end lost 10 bases, and 12 bases lay between the germline ends. The V gene's germline CDR1 is LGHDT and CDR2 YNNKEL (reference sequence). In DNA form, the CDR3 reads TGTGCCAGCAGCCAAGAGACGGGGCGCGGAGCTTTCTTT. This encodes CASSQETGRGAFF.

This clonotype occurred a few times. V gene TRBV7-9 combines with J gene TRBJ2-3, with D uncertain. Germline V lookup: CDR1 SEHNR, CDR2 FQNEAQ (reference sequence). CDR3 size: 14 residues. V gave up 5 bases and J gave up 1 base, with 10 bases separating them. The CDR3 DNA reads as TGTGCCAGCAGCCCCCTTTTCGGCACAGATACGCAGTATTTT. Its protein product is CASSPLFGTDTQYF.

This chain joins TRBV9 and TRBJ1-2; D possibly corresponds to TRBD1 (6 bases). In germline, CDR1 is SGDLS, CDR2 YYNGEE. The CDR3 totals 14 residues. V lost 1 base, J lost 8 bases, and 15 bases lay in between. CDR3 in amino acids: CASSVLGGPGGYTF. The CDR3 DNA reads as TGTGCCAGCAGCGTACTTGGGGGGCCAGGCGGCTACACCTTC.

This clonotype was picked up a small number of times. J is TRBJ2-5 and V is TRBV20-1, with a possible D match to TRBD1 (7 bases). Per the germline V gene, CDR1 is DFQATT and CDR2 is SNEGSKA (reference sequence). Trimming left V 3 bases short and J 1 base short, with 15 bases between. The CDR3 is 15 amino acids. The DNA of the CDR3 is TGCAGTGCTAGCCCCAGGGGGGCCATCCAAGAGACCCAGTACTTC. It translates to CSASPRGAIQETQYF.

This clonotype occurred many times. This chain connects TRBV2 to TRBJ1-1; D call uncertain. V was trimmed by 7 bases and J by 2 bases, leaving 14 bases between them. The CDR3 is 14 amino acids. Germline assignment: CDR1 SNHLY and CDR2 FYNNEI. In nucleotides, the CDR3 is TGTGCCAGCATTACCGCAGGAGCTAACACTGAAGCTTTCTTT. Amino acids: CASITAGANTEAFF.

This chain uses TRBV4-1 with TRBJ2-1; D is uncertain. CDR1 and CDR2 (germline): MGHRA, YSYEKL. This CDR3 has 11 amino acids. With 11 bases removed from V and 5 bases from J, the gap between germline ends came to 10 bases. CDR3 in DNA: TGCGCCTGTGAGGCCAACAATGAGCAGTTCTTC. Protein: CACEANNEQFF.

V usage is TRBV7-9 and J usage is TRBJ1-1, with D perhaps TRBD1 (6 bases). With 0 bases removed from V and 4 bases from J, the gap between germline ends came to 12 bases. Germline-derived CDR1 and CDR2 are SEHNR and FQNEAQ (reference sequence). The CDR3 spans 15 residues. The CDR3 coding sequence is TGTGCCAGCAGCTTAGCCGGGGGCTCTACCACTGAAGCTTTCTTT. Its translation: CASSLAGGSTTEAFF. The variable domain in full, completed from reference TRBV7-9 and TRBJ1-1, reads DTGVSQNPRHKITKRGQNVTFRCDPISEHNRLYWYRQTLGQGPEFLTYFQNEAQLEKSRLLSDRFSAERPKGSFSTLEIQRTEQGDSAMYLCASSLAGGSTTEAFFGQGTRLTVV.

V gene TRBV3-1 combines with J gene TRBJ2-7, with a weak D call TRBD2 (5 bases). CDR3 size: 15 residues. V lost 5 bases and J 1 base, leaving 15 bases between the germline ends. CDR1 and CDR2 from the germline V gene are LGHDT and YNNKEL (reference sequence). CDR3 residues: CASSFRAGTSYEQYF. The CDR3 DNA is TGTGCCAGCAGCTTCCGGGCGGGTACTTCCTACGAGCAGTACTTC.

This clonotype was detected many times. This chain joins TRBV20-1 and TRBJ2-5; 7 positions agree with TRBD1. Germline V gene data show CDR1 as DFQATT and CDR2 as SNEGSKA (reference sequence). The length of the CDR3 is 15 residues. V was pared by 6 bases and J by 1 base, with 11 bases of the junction left unmatched. CDR3 amino acids: CSATGTAVLQETQYF. CDR3 DNA sequence: TGCAGTGCCACCGGGACAGCCGTACTCCAAGAGACCCAGTACTTC.

This clonotype has a handful of counts. The chain links TRBV20-1 to TRBJ1-1, with D perhaps matching TRBD1 (6 bases). CDR3 size: 13 residues. Germline-derived CDR1 and CDR2 are DFQATT and SNEGSKA (reference sequence). V was shortened by 1 base and J by 5 bases, with 11 bases between the two germline ends. The CDR3, as DNA: TGCAGTGCTAGAGGGGGGGCGTCTACTGAAGCTTTCTTT. Translation: CSARGGASTEAFF.

This clonotype showed up just once. The chain carries TRBV12-3 or TRBV12-4 and TRBJ2-7, with D hard to call. V lost 1 base, J lost 11 bases, and 12 bases lay in between. This CDR3 is 12 amino acids long. CDR3 coding DNA: TGTGCCAGCAGTTTAGGGGGATGGGATGAGTACTTC. This gives the protein CASSLGGWDEYF.

Notes on this clonotype: One base away lies a much larger clone, so this may be a sequencing read error. The chain has TRBV7-3 and TRBJ2-1; no definite D call. The CDR3 contains 14 residues. Per the germline V gene, CDR1 is SGHTA and CDR2 is FQGTGA. This CDR3 reads CASSLTGARSEKFF. The DNA of the CDR3 is TGTGCCAGCAGCTTAACGGGTGCCCGTAGTGAGAAGTTCTTC.